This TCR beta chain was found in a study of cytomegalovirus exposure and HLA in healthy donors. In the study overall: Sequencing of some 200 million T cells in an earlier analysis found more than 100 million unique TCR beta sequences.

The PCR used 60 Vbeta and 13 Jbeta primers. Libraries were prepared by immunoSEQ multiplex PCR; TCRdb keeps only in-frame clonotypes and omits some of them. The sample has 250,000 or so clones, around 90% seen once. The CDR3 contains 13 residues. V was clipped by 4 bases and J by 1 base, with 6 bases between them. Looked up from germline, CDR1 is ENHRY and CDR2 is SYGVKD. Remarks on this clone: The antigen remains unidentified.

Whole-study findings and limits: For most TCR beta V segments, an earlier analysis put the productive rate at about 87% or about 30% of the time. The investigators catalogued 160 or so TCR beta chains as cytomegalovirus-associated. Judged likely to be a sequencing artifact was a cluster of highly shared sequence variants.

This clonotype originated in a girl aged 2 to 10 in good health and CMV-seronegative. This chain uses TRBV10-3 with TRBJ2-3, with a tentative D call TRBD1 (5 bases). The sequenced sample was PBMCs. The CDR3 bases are TGTGCCATCAGTGGGGGCCGCACAGATACGCAGTATTTT. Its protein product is CAISGGRTDTQYF.